The 14 T cell receptor beta chains given below trace back to one sample, sequenced in a study of T cells in Graves' hyperthyroidism and ophthalmopathy. Using RNA transcripts as the source, TCR beta CDR3 regions were amplified. A first-round RT-PCR of the TCR CDR3 used the HTBI primer set. TCRdb reprocessed the multiplex PCR reads via MiXCR and lists one record per CDR3 protein. The table includes some 510,000 distinct CDR3 sequences, about 20% detected once. The specimen sequenced was blood. These receptors were collected from a man aged 18 to 30 with Graves' hyperthyroidism.

Details on this clonotype: The conserved closing phenylalanine or tryptophan is absent in this CDR3, likely reflecting a read error. The limits of the CDR3 on the DNA are not certain, so only TCRdb's listed CDR3 is given. The chain links TRBV29-1 to TRBJ1-1. The CDR3 contains 12 residues when both ends are counted. Germline V gene data show CDR1 as SQVTM and CDR2 as ANQGSEA. The CDR3 reads CSVGAANTEALY.

V usage is TRBV7-2 and J usage is TRBJ1-5; D is perhaps TRBD1 (5 bases). This CDR3 is built from 15 residues. V lost 5 bases to trimming and J lost 5 bases, with 16 bases between them. The V gene's germline CDR1 is SGHTA and CDR2 FQGNSA. The CDR3 loop reads CASSRGGEGYQPQHF. CDR3 sequence (DNA): TGTGCCAGCAGCCGGGGCGGGGAAGGTTATCAGCCCCAGCATTTT. Drawing the rest from reference TRBV7-2 and TRBJ1-5, the complete variable domain is GAGVSQSPSNKVTEKGKDVELRCDPISGHTALYWYRQSLGQGLEFLIYFQGNSAPDKSGLPSDRFSAERTGGSVSTLTIQRTQQEDSAVYLCASSRGGEGYQPQHFGDGTRLSIL.

The chain combines TRBV24-1 with TRBJ2-3; 11 positions agree with TRBD1. CDR1 and CDR2 from the germline V gene are KGHDR and SFDVKD. The CDR3 has 16 residues. V lost 0 bases, J lost 5 bases, and 3 bases stayed unmatched. The CDR3, as DNA: TGTGCCACCAGTGATTTGAGGGACAGGGGGGGAGATACGCAGTATTTT. Its translation: CATSDLRDRGGDTQYF.

This clonotype was seen more than once but under ten times. The junction shows a germline mismatch at one end, possibly a read error. The V call is TRBV6-1, the J call TRBJ2-2, with 7 bases fitting TRBD2. CDR3 length equals 14 residues. Germline CDR1 is MNHNS and CDR2 is SASEGT. Here the CDR3 reads CASTREVNTGELLF. Here the CDR3 DNA reads TGTGCCAGCACCCGGGAGGTGAACACCGGGGAGCTGCTTTTT.

The CDR3, as DNA: TGCGCCAGCAGCTTGGCGGGACTCCGAGACTACGAGCAGTACTTC. Translating it yields CASSLAGLRDYEQYF. The rearrangement links TRBV5-1 to TRBJ2-7, with D possibly being TRBD2 (6 bases). The V gene's germline CDR1 is SGHRS and CDR2 YFSETQ. Trimming removed 0 bases from V and 3 bases from J, with 13 bases in between. The CDR3 sequence is 15 residues long.

This clonotype appeared many times. The chain couples TRBV4-1 to TRBJ2-7; D ambiguous. This CDR3 is 14 amino acids long. Germline V CDR1 and CDR2: MGHRA, YSYEKL. The V end was cut by 1 base, the J end by 1 base, with 8 bases between. The CDR3 sequence: CASSQAQHSYEQYF. CDR3 sequence (DNA): TGCGCCAGCAGCCAAGCCCAGCATTCCTACGAGCAGTACTTC.

This clonotype has only a few counts. The chain couples TRBV12-3 or TRBV12-4 to TRBJ2-6; no firm D call. Trimming cost V 3 bases and J 2 bases, with 11 bases left between them. This CDR3 is built from 16 residues. The CDR3 bases are TGTGCCAGCAGTTTTGCCCGGGCGGCTGGGGCCAACGTCCTGACTTTC. This translates into CASSFARAAGANVLTF.

The rearrangement links TRBV30 to TRBJ1-6, with D possibly TRBD1 on 5 matching bases. Germline V gene sequence: CDR1 GTSNPN, CDR2 SVGIG (reference sequence). The CDR3 spans 13 residues. The V end lost 4 bases, the J end lost 13 bases, and 17 bases lay between the germline ends. The CDR3 spells CAWTRGAEGPLHF. DNA for the CDR3: TGTGCCTGGACTCGGGGCGCGGAGGGTCCCCTCCACTTT.

This clonotype was detected ten times or more. The chain combines TRBV28 with TRBJ1-5; the D gene is possibly TRBD1 (5 bases). The length of the CDR3 is 16 residues. Trimming removed 0 bases at V and 6 bases at J, with 15 bases between. Germline V gene data show CDR1 as MDHEN and CDR2 as SYDVKM. The chain's CDR3 is CASSLWGQGPSQPQHF. The CDR3 DNA sequence: TGTGCCAGCAGTTTATGGGGCCAGGGACCCAGTCAGCCCCAGCATTTT.

This clonotype has ten or more counts. The conserved phenylalanine or tryptophan normally closing the CDR3 is absent here, so this likely arose from a read error. The DNA is left out, because the CDR3 cannot be placed on it with certainty; the CDR3 is given as TCRdb lists it. V usage is TRBV28 and J usage is TRBJ1-2. The CDR3 has 8 amino acids, counting both end residues. Looked up from germline, CDR1 is MDHEN and CDR2 is SYDVKM. CDR3 sequence reads: CASTVKAL.

This clonotype was detected ten times or more. This chain links TRBV7-2 with TRBJ2-7, with 8 bases fitting TRBD2. This CDR3 comprises 15 residues. The J segment lost 3 bases and the V segment lost 3 bases, leaving 7 bases of the junction unmatched. Germline V CDR1 and CDR2: SGHTA, FQGNSA. CDR3 sequence reads: CASSFRGGALYEQYF. The CDR3 nucleotides read TGTGCCAGCAGCTTTCGGGGGGGGGCCCTCTACGAGCAGTACTTC.

Here the CDR3 DNA reads TGTGCCAGCTCTGAACCGGGGAACGAGCAGTACTTC. Protein product: CASSEPGNEQYF. V gene TRBV18 combines with J gene TRBJ2-7, with D perhaps TRBD2 (5 bases). Germline V gives CDR1 KGHSH, CDR2 LQKENI. The CDR3 extends over 12 amino acids. Between the trimmed V and J ends, which lost 6 bases and 5 bases, there was a span of 11 bases.

The chain combines TRBV6-1 with TRBJ2-7, with TRBD2 matching 10 bases. CDR1 MNHNS and CDR2 SASEGT come from the germline V gene. Trimming at V came to 2 bases and at J to 6 bases, leaving 7 bases not matched to a gene. The CDR3 is 15 residues long. For the CDR3, the DNA is TGTGCCAGCAGTGAAACTAATAGCGGGGGGCTCGAGCAGTACTTC. This sequence encodes CASSETNSGGLEQYF.

V is TRBV18 and J is TRBJ1-5, with D possibly TRBD1 on 6 matching bases. Germline CDR1 and CDR2: KGHSH and LQKENI. V lost 4 bases, J lost 0 bases, and 19 bases lay in between. This CDR3 region has 18 residues. CDR3 coding DNA: TGTGCCAGCTCACTTAGCCCCCGGACAGAACATAGCAATCAGCCCCAGCATTTT. It specifies CASSLSPRTEHSNQPQHF.